This TCR beta chain was documented in a study of identifying expanded T cells in peripheral blood. General study findings and limits: Roughly 1.1 clones differed between technical replicates, versus around 15 and 19 over time. Two-week clone count variance significantly increased as total template count grew.

Some clones are missing from TCRdb's copy, which holds only in-frame ones; the method was immunoSEQ multiplex PCR. The sample carries under 150,000 clones, about four fifths recorded once. Collection occurred without any documented infections or immune events in donors. Points on this clone: Its antigen is still unknown.

The CDR3 sequence is 15 residues long. The V gene's germline CDR1 is MNHNY and CDR2 SVGAGI (reference sequence). V was clipped by 0 bases and J by 1 base, with 7 bases between them. The source material was blood. The sequence was collected from a person aged 18 to 70 in good health. The V and J genes are TRBV6-6 and TRBJ2-1; D gene ambiguous. The CDR3 DNA is TGTGCCAGCAGTTACTCGATAGAGTCCTACAATGAGCAGTTCTTC. This translates into CASSYSIESYNEQFF.